These 8 T cell receptor beta chains share one sample of origin, sequenced in a study of Graves' ophthalmopathy and Graves' hyperthyroidism. Amplifying from RNA transcripts, the study obtained TCR beta CDR3 regions. Investigators did first-round RT-PCR with HTBI primers, then second-round multiplex PCR. TCRdb called the multiplex PCR reads again in MiXCR, with one record for every CDR3 protein. The sample comprises more than 1,000,000 distinct CDR3 sequences, less than 45% of which are singletons, and around 10% rests with the top ten. Sequencing was performed on peripheral blood or thyroid tissue (not recorded which). The source of these receptors is an adult man with Graves' hyperthyroidism.

As for this clonotype: With a much larger clone just one base away, this may be a read error. The chain carries TRBV20-1 and TRBJ1-5; D is ambiguous. V lost 4 bases to trimming and J lost 1 base, with 8 bases between them. Germline V gene lookup returns CDR1 DFQATT and CDR2 SNEGSKA (reference sequence). This CDR3 comprises 13 residues. DNA of the CDR3: TGCAGTGCTACCCTTGGGAGCAATCAGCCCCAGCATTTT. Its translation: CSATLGSNQPQHF.

At least ten counts were recorded for this clonotype. The J gene is TRBJ2-7, the V gene TRBV29-1; TRBD1 might be the D (6 bases). CDR3 length equals 13 residues. Per germline, CDR1 SQVTM and CDR2 ANQGSEA. V was cut by 5 bases and J by 1 base, with 12 bases left in between. The CDR3 spells CSVLTGSSYEQYF. In DNA form, the CDR3 reads TGCAGCGTTCTCACAGGGTCGTCCTACGAGCAGTACTTC.

This clonotype was seen repeatedly, ten times or more. The chain joins TRBV10-3 to TRBJ2-7, with TRBD1 identical over 9 bases. Germline V gene lookup returns CDR1 ENHRY and CDR2 SYGVKD. J lost 4 bases, V lost 10 bases, and 14 bases had no gene match. This CDR3 contains 15 residues. The CDR3 coding sequence is TGTGCCAGCATTCCTTCCGGGACAGGGCGTTACGAGCAGTACTTC. This translates into CASIPSGTGRYEQYF.

This clonotype was found many times. J is TRBJ1-5 and V is TRBV15, with TRBD1 matching over 11 bases. From germline, CDR1 is LNHNV and CDR2 YYDKDF (reference sequence). Trimming took 6 bases from V and 6 from J; bases not matched to a gene: 7. This CDR3 contains 15 residues. CDR3 protein: CATRWAGTGGQPQHF. In nucleotides, the CDR3 is TGTGCCACCAGATGGGCCGGGACAGGGGGTCAGCCCCAGCATTTT.

V gene TRBV28 combines with J gene TRBJ1-6, with 7 nucleotides matching TRBD1. Germline V gene sequence: CDR1 MDHEN, CDR2 SYDVKM. This CDR3 comprises 13 residues. V dropped 8 bases and J dropped 6; count of bases not matched to a gene: 4. CDR3 residues: CASDRDSNSPLHF. DNA of the CDR3: TGTGCCAGCGACCGGGACAGTAATTCACCCCTCCACTTT. The full variable domain, its missing parts supplied by reference TRBV28 and TRBJ1-6, is DVKVTQSSRYLVKRTGEKVFLECVQDMDHENMFWYRQDPGLGLRLIYFSYDVKMKEKGDIPEGYSVSREKKERFSLILESASTNQTSMYLCASDRDSNSPLHFGNGTRLTVT.

In this sample, this clonotype turned up once. V gene TRBV25-1 combines with J gene TRBJ1-1; D gene uncertain. V was cut by 7 bases and J by 1 base, with 13 bases left in between. This CDR3 is 14 amino acids long. The germline gives CDR1 MGHDK, CDR2 SYGVNS. CDR3 in DNA: TGTGCCAGCATCCCGTTCGGAGGGAACACTGAAGCTTTCTTT. Residues: CASIPFGGNTEAFF.

On this clonotype itself: A read error may be the cause here, since a much bigger clone is one base away. The CDR3 nucleotides are TGCAGCGTTGATGCGGCACGGGGTAGAACCCAGTACTTC. This encodes CSVDAARGRTQYF. This chain connects TRBV29-1 to TRBJ2-5; the D gene is possibly TRBD2 (5 bases). The germline V gene has CDR1 SQVTM and CDR2 ANQGSEA. CDR3 length: 13 residues. The ends were cut back, 3 bases at V and 8 bases at J, with 16 bases in the middle. Full variable domain (rest looked up from reference TRBV29-1 and TRBJ2-5): SAVISQKPSRDICQRGTSLTIQCQVDSQVTMMFWYRQQPGQSLTLIATANQGSEATYESGFVIDKFPISRPNLTFSTLTVSNMSPEDSSIYLCSVDAARGRTQYFGPGTRLLVL.

The gene calls are TRBV20-1 and TRBJ2-5; D perhaps matches TRBD2 (6 bases). This CDR3 contains 14 residues. Germline loops: CDR1 DFQATT, CDR2 SNEGSKA (reference sequence). The V end lost 0 bases, the J end lost 1 base, and 9 bases lay between the germline ends. The CDR3 loop is CSARDSGTQETQYF. For the CDR3, the DNA is TGCAGTGCTAGAGATAGCGGAACCCAAGAGACCCAGTACTTC.